A selection of T cell receptor beta chains follows, all from one sample in a study of blood T cell repertoires in COVID-19. Repertoires were generated with immunoSEQ multiplex PCR, while TCRdb's copy carries only in-frame clones and drops some. This sample has around 330,000 clones, with approximately 90% found just once. Material: peripheral blood. The receptors come from a woman aged 45-65 years with active or convalescent COVID-19. Each CDR3 is given with its conserved first and last residue. The D gene is left open where the match is weak. A clone size is listed for some rows: how often the clone was seen (once, few, many), or a class if it is expanded.

TRBV7-3,TRBD1,TRBJ2-5,.,CASSFTGGEETQYF,TGTGCCAGCAGCTTTACAGGGGGCGAGGAGACCCAGTACTTC
TRBV4-2,.,TRBJ2-7,.,CASSQVQGGKSYEQYF,TGTGCCAGCAGCCAAGTCCAGGGCGGTAAGAGTTACGAGCAGTACTTC
TRBV6-5,TRBD1,TRBJ1-5,once,CASTFGTGGNQPQHF,TGTGCCAGCACCTTCGGGACAGGTGGGAATCAGCCCCAGCATTTT
TRBV7-7,TRBD2,TRBJ2-1,.,CASSEGLAGNNEQFF,TGTGCTAGCAGCGAGGGACTAGCGGGAAACAATGAGCAGTTCTTC
TRBV19,.,TRBJ1-3,few,CASSRSRVSGNTIYF,TGTGCCAGTAGCAGATCCAGGGTCTCTGGAAACACCATATATTTT
TRBV28,TRBD1,TRBJ1-4,.,CASSPGGKDAYEKLFF,TGTGCCAGCAGCCCAGGGGGAAAAGATGCCTATGAAAAACTGTTTTTT
TRBV7-9,TRBD2,TRBJ2-3,.,CASSQSGSRDTQYF,TGTGCCAGCAGCCAGAGCGGGAGCAGAGATACGCAGTATTTT
TRBV6-2/TRBV6-3,TRBD1,TRBJ1-5,.,CASSYNQYSDRDPYQPQHF,TGTGCCAGCAGTTACAACCAATACTCGGACAGGGACCCGTATCAGCCCCAGCATTTT
TRBV12-3/TRBV12-4,TRBD2,TRBJ2-7,.,CASSSWGGYEQYF,TGTGCCAGCAGCTCCTGGGGGGGTTACGAGCAGTACTTC
TRBV5-1,TRBD2,TRBJ2-5,.,CASRHGLAGEETQYF,TGCGCCAGCAGGCACGGACTAGCGGGAGAGGAGACCCAGTACTTC
TRBV6-2/TRBV6-3,TRBD2,TRBJ2-3,once,CASSYSSSSVGTSGGTDTQYF,TGTGCCAGCAGTTACTCGAGTAGTAGCGTCGGGACTAGCGGGGGCACAGATACGCAGTATTTT
TRBV6-5,.,TRBJ1-1,.,CASSYQGEAFF,TGTGCCAGCAGTTACCAGGGGGAAGCTTTCTTT
TRBV29-1,.,TRBJ2-7,.,CSALQGPGYEQYF,TGCAGCGCCCTACAGGGACCAGGCTACGAGCAGTACTTC
TRBV24-1,TRBD2,TRBJ2-1,.,CATSASAGRGYNEQFF,TGTGCCACCAGTGCGTCAGCGGGACGGGGGTACAATGAGCAGTTCTTC
TRBV5-1,.,TRBJ2-3,.,CASSLAQGRDTQYF,TGCGCCAGCAGCTTGGCACAGGGCCGAGATACGCAGTATTTT
TRBV14,.,TRBJ2-1,.,CASSHRGPLYNEQFF,TGTGCCAGCAGCCACAGGGGTCCCCTTTACAATGAGCAGTTCTTC
TRBV11-2,.,TRBJ1-3,.,CASSVGGGSGNTIYF,TGTGCCAGCAGCGTAGGGGGAGGGAGTGGAAACACCATATATTTT
TRBV6-5,.,TRBJ1-3,.,CASSYSPQGGNTIYF,TGTGCCAGCAGTTACTCACCCCAGGGGGGAAACACCATATATTTT
TRBV2,TRBD1,TRBJ1-5,once,CASSGQGDKAFHQPQHF,TGTGCCAGCAGTGGCCAGGGGGATAAGGCTTTCCATCAGCCCCAGCATTTT
TRBV5-8,TRBD1,TRBJ1-4,few,CASSRRQGSNEKLFF,TGTGCCAGCAGCCGTAGACAGGGCAGTAATGAAAAACTGTTTTTT
TRBV5-1,.,TRBJ2-5,.,CASSLGRKQETQYF,TGCGCCAGCAGCTTGGGCAGAAAACAAGAGACCCAGTACTTC
TRBV4-3,.,TRBJ2-1,.,CASSQEPGSYNEQFF,TGCGCCAGCAGCCAAGAACCAGGCTCCTACAATGAGCAGTTCTTC
TRBV2,.,TRBJ1-1,.,CASSPKRNTEAFF,TGTGCCAGCAGCCCCAAGAGGAACACTGAAGCTTTCTTT
TRBV7-9,TRBD1,TRBJ2-7,few,CASSRSQGAREQYF,TGTGCCAGCAGCCGAAGCCAGGGGGCGAGAGAGCAGTACTTC
TRBV5-5,TRBD1,TRBJ2-2,once,CASSPRDSRANTGELFF,TGTGCCAGCAGCCCCCGGGACAGCCGGGCTAACACCGGGGAGCTGTTTTTT
TRBV11-1,.,TRBJ1-1,.,CASSLIHTEAFF,TGTGCCAGCAGCCTAATTCATACTGAAGCTTTCTTT
TRBV7-2,TRBD1,TRBJ2-7,.,CASSPRQGFSYEQYF,TGTGCCAGCAGCCCGAGACAGGGATTCTCCTACGAGCAGTACTTC
TRBV7-9,.,TRBJ2-7,.,CASSLRSGYEQYF,TGTGCCAGCAGCTTACGAAGCGGGTACGAGCAGTACTTC
TRBV5-1,TRBD1,TRBJ1-1,.,CASSHSGQGSSTEAFF,TGCGCCAGCAGCCATTCGGGACAGGGAAGCAGCACTGAAGCTTTCTTT
TRBV15,TRBD1,TRBJ2-2,.,CATSRDSTGANTGELFF,TGTGCCACCAGCAGAGATTCGACAGGGGCGAACACCGGGGAGCTGTTTTTT
TRBV20-1,TRBD1,TRBJ2-1,.,CSASSPGQGVWVNEQFF,TGCAGTGCTAGTAGTCCGGGACAGGGGGTTTGGGTGAATGAGCAGTTCTTC
TRBV18,.,TRBJ1-1,.,CASSPKPGMNTEAFF,TGTGCCAGCTCACCAAAGCCAGGGATGAACACTGAAGCTTTCTTT
TRBV5-1,.,TRBJ2-2,.,CATRERGGTGELFF,TGCGCCACCCGTGAAAGAGGGGGTACCGGGGAGCTGTTTTTT
TRBV29-1,.,TRBJ1-4,.,CSGRAKEKLFF,TGCAGCGGAAGAGCAAAGGAAAAACTGTTTTTT
TRBV28,TRBD1,TRBJ2-2,.,CASTPGDRGYTGELFF,TGTGCCAGCACCCCCGGGGACAGGGGCTACACCGGGGAGCTGTTTTTT
TRBV7-8,.,TRBJ2-5,.,CASSLESSFQETQYF,TGTGCCAGCAGCTTAGAATCTAGCTTCCAAGAGACCCAGTACTTC
TRBV19,.,TRBJ1-4,.,CASSWTGGEKLFF,TGTGCCAGTAGTTGGACGGGAGGGGAAAAACTGTTTTTT
TRBV5-1,.,TRBJ1-6,.,CASSSDRKNSPLHF,TGCGCCAGCAGCTCCGACAGAAAGAATTCACCCCTCCACTTT
TRBV18,.,TRBJ2-7,.,CASSPPPTGTSYEQYF,TGTGCCAGCTCACCACCCCCGACAGGCACCTCCTACGAGCAGTACTTC
TRBV6-2/TRBV6-3,.,TRBJ2-3,.,CASSSLELLDTQYF,TGTGCCAGCAGTTCCCTGGAGTTACTAGATACGCAGTATTTT
TRBV27,TRBD1,TRBJ1-5,.,CASSLSGGTGRVSWPQHF,TGTGCCAGCAGTTTATCGGGAGGGACAGGGCGGGTTTCGTGGCCCCAGCATTTT
TRBV3-1/TRBV3-2,.,TRBJ1-2,.,CASSQWAGYTF,TGTGCCAGCAGCCAATGGGCTGGCTACACCTTC
TRBV18,.,TRBJ1-2,.,CASSPGSSNYGYTF,TGTGCCAGCTCACCGGGGAGTTCCAACTATGGCTACACCTTC
TRBV28,.,TRBJ2-3,once,CASSFDYRRSEADTQYF,TGTGCCAGCAGTTTCGACTACAGACGCTCGGAGGCAGATACGCAGTATTTT
TRBV19,.,TRBJ2-2,.,CASRNSVGELFF,TGTGCCAGTAGGAACTCGGTCGGGGAGCTGTTTTTT
TRBV7-8,TRBD2,TRBJ2-2,.,CASRQAGAPTGELFF,TGTGCCAGCAGACAAGCGGGGGCCCCCACCGGGGAGCTGTTTTTT
TRBV18,.,TRBJ2-7,.,CASSPYGGGLSYEQYF,TGTGCCAGCTCACCCTATGGGGGGGGCCTCTCCTACGAGCAGTACTTC
TRBV24-1,.,TRBJ1-1,.,CATSDRVNTEAFF,TGTGCCACCAGTGATCGGGTGAACACTGAAGCTTTCTTT
TRBV18,.,TRBJ1-6,.,CASSPIGDSPLHF,TGTGCCAGCTCACCAATCGGTGATTCACCCCTCCACTTT
TRBV23-1,.,TRBJ1-1,.,CASVTAIHRVPEAFF,TGCGCCAGCGTAACGGCCATTCACAGAGTCCCTGAAGCTTTCTTT
TRBV29-1,.,TRBJ1-1,.,CSVEVEQGEAFF,TGCAGCGTTGAAGTGGAACAGGGCGAAGCTTTCTTT
TRBV27,.,TRBJ1-5,.,CASSPQGYQPQHF,TGTGCCAGCAGTCCACAGGGCTATCAGCCCCAGCATTTT
TRBV25-1,.,TRBJ1-2,.,CASSDRVHGYTF,TGTGCCAGCAGTGACAGGGTGCATGGCTACACCTTC